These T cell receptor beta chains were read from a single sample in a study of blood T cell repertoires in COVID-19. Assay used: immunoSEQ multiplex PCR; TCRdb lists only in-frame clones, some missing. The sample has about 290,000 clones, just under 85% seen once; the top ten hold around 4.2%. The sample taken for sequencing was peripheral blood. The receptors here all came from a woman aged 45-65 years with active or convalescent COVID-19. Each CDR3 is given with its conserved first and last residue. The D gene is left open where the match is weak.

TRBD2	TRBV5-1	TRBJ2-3	CASSLVPSGRGVETDTQYF
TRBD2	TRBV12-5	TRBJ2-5	CASGFRGSETQYF
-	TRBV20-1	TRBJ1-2	CSASSRANYGYTF
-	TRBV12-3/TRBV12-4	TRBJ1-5	CASSPGSNQPQHF
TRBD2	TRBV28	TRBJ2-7	CASTADGAGAYEQYF
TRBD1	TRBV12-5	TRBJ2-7	CASGFGGERQGPTYEQYF
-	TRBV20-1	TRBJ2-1	CSASIILGLFFYGEQFF
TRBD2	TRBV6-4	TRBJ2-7	CASIGLAGEEVPYEQYF
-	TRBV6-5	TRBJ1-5	CASSYINSNQPQHF
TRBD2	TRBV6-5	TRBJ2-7	CASSRLAGEDEQYF
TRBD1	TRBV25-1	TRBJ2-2	CASSLAGTGSTGELFF
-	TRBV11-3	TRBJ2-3	CASSLSTDTQYF
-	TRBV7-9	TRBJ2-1	CASHVQGRRGGNEQFF
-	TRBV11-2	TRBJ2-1	CASSLGASAGNEQFF
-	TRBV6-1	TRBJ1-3	CASSESGVGNTIYF
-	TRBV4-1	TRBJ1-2	CASSQAEGYYGYTF
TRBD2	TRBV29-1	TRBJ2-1	CSVRQRENNEQFF
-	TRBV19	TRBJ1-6	CASSFQGGNSPLHF
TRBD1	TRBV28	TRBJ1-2	CAIPKGRTGTSNYGYTF
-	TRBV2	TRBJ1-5	CASSGTSTWGNQPQHF
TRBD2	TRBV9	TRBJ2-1	CASSDGLAGANEQFF
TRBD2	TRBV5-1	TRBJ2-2	CASSSGLAGGLTGELFF
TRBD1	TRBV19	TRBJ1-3	CASSPGGRSGNTIYF
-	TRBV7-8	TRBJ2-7	CASTHSEGFYEQYF
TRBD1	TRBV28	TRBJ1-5	CASSLSIQGVQHF
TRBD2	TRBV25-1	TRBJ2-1	CASSGGGSYNEQFF
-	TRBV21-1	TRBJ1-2	CASSKEGTGGDGYTF
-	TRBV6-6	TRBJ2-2	CASSYTKTGELFF
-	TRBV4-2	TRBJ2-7	CASSQDPAETGYEQYF
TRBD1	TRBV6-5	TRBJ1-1	CASSQDRETEAFF
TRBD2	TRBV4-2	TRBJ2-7	CASGISGIGEQYF
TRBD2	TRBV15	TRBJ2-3	CATSRAVGGGGSGSTNTQYF
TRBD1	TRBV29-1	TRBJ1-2	CSVSSGGGGYTF
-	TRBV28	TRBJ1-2	CASSRRVYGYTF
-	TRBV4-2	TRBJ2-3	CASSQDSAATDTQYF
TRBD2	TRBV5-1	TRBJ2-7	CASSLGGTGGFYEQYF
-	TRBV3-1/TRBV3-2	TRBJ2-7	CASSRGVAGPSYEQYF
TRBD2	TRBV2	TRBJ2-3	CASSARLAGALNPGATDTQYF
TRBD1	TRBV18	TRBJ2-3	CASSPQGATTDTQYF
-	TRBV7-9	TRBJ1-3	CASSPTGDTIYF
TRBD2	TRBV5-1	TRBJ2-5	CASSSGTSGQETQYF
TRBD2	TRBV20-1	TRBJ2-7	CSPAGGYEQYF
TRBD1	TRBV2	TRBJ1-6	CASRGRDRGNSPLHF
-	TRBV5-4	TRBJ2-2	CASGTPDTGELFF
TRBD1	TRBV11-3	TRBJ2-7	CASSTRQGAEEQYF